The 9 T cell receptor beta chains reported below all come from one sample, sequenced in a study of cytomegalovirus exposure and HLA in healthy donors. PCR amplification relied on 60 Vbeta primers (plus 13 Jbeta primers). The protocol was immunoSEQ multiplex PCR, while the TCRdb copy is restricted to in-frame clones and leaves out a portion. This sample contains roughly 74,000 clones. Sequencing was carried out using PBMCs. The receptors here all came from a female donor in good health and CMV-seropositive.

The chain is built from TRBV11-2 and TRBJ2-3; D is uncertain. The CDR3 loop spans 18 amino acids. V was trimmed by 1 base and J by 0 bases, leaving 17 bases between them. Germline V lookup: CDR1 SGHAT, CDR2 FQNNGV. The CDR3 DNA follows: TGTGCCAGCAGCTTAGGTGGTAGCCGCTATCGTAGCACAGATACGCAGTATTTT. It specifies CASSLGGSRYRSTDTQYF.

The rearrangement uses TRBV6-5 and TRBJ1-2, with D perhaps matching TRBD1 (6 bases). This CDR3 has 11 residues. Germline loops: CDR1 MNHEY, CDR2 SVGAGI. The V end lost 10 bases, the J end lost 6 bases, and 12 bases lay between the germline ends. The CDR3 sequence: CATQGQNGYTF. The CDR3, as DNA: TGTGCCACCCAGGGGCAAAATGGCTACACCTTC.

This sequence joins TRBV7-9 and TRBJ2-7; TRBD2 matches 10 bases. This CDR3 is built from 14 residues. V lost 5 bases to trimming and J lost 3 bases; unmatched junction nucleotides: 4. Germline assignment: CDR1 SEHNR and CDR2 FQNEAQ (reference sequence). CDR3 DNA: TGTGCCAGCAGCGCCAGCGGGGGGGGCTACGAGCAGTACTTC. Protein sequence: CASSASGGGYEQYF. The whole variable domain, remainder taken from reference TRBV7-9 and TRBJ2-7, is DTGVSQNPRHKITKRGQNVTFRCDPISEHNRLYWYRQTLGQGPEFLTYFQNEAQLEKSRLLSDRFSAERPKGSFSTLEIQRTEQGDSAMYLCASSASGGGYEQYFGPGTRLTVT.

J is TRBJ2-5 and V is TRBV7-9, with D possibly being TRBD2 (7 bases). Deletions cut 0 bases from V and 5 bases from J, with 10 bases between. Germline values: CDR1 SEHNR, CDR2 FQNEAQ (reference sequence). This CDR3 contains 14 residues. CDR3 nucleotides: TGTGCCAGCAGCTTAGCGGGGGGGCCGGAGACCCAGTACTTC. Amino acids: CASSLAGGPETQYF.

This chain joins TRBV30 and TRBJ2-3, with D perhaps TRBD1 (6 bases). Germline V CDR1 and CDR2: GTSNPN, SVGIG (reference sequence). The CDR3 has 16 residues. Trimming took 2 bases from V and 0 from J, leaving 15 bases between them. DNA of the CDR3: TGTGCCTGGAGTCCGTTTGGGACATCTAGCACAGATACGCAGTATTTT. Translation: CAWSPFGTSSTDTQYF.

The chain has TRBV28 and TRBJ1-1; maybe TRBD1 (6 bases). This CDR3 region has 11 residues. Trimming removed 10 bases from V and 10 bases from J, with 16 bases in between. CDR1 and CDR2 from the germline V gene are MDHEN and SYDVKM. CDR3 in amino acids: CATQRGGVAFF. The CDR3 coding sequence is TGTGCCACCCAAAGGGGGGGCGTAGCTTTCTTT.

V gene TRBV6-5 combines with J gene TRBJ2-1; no reliable D call. The V and J ends lost 4 bases and 2 bases respectively, with 9 bases between them. Germline V CDR1 and CDR2: MNHEY, SVGAGI. CDR3 length: 14 residues. This CDR3 is CASSSSTAYNEQFF. CDR3 nucleotide sequence: TGTGCCAGCAGTTCGTCTACTGCCTACAATGAGCAGTTCTTC.

CDR3 amino acids: CASTSGQGLRETQYF. CDR3 nucleotide sequence: TGTGCCAGTACCTCGGGACAGGGGTTAAGGGAGACCCAGTACTTC. The gene calls are TRBV19 and TRBJ2-5, with TRBD1 matching 10 bases. The CDR3 has 15 residues. CDR1 is LNHDA, CDR2 SQIVND, per germline (reference sequence). Trimming took 7 bases from V and 5 from J; bases not matched to a gene: 10.

This chain connects TRBV18 to TRBJ2-1; TRBD1 might be the D (6 bases). Germline loops: CDR1 KGHSH, CDR2 LQKENI. The CDR3 is 15 amino acids. V was trimmed by 2 bases and J by 2 bases, leaving 10 bases between them. CDR3 nucleotides: TGTGCCAGCTCACCATCAGGGGATGCCTACAATGAGCAGTTCTTC. Its protein product is CASSPSGDAYNEQFF.